The 32 T cell receptor beta chains reported below all come from one sample, sequenced in a study of shared clonotypes between healthy human individuals. Method: immunoSEQ multiplex PCR; TCRdb's copy keeps in-frame clones and lacks some. The sample shows around 700,000 clones, 55% to 75% of them seen only once. The sequencing input was memory CD4+ T cells sorted from blood. The subset denotes: CD45RA-negative fraction. All receptors come from a woman in her 30s in good health.

This clone was counted at least ten times. The genes are TRBV9 and TRBJ1-1, with TRBD1 as a possible D gene (5 bases). This CDR3 is 15 amino acids long. V was clipped by 0 bases and J by 4 bases, with 13 bases between them. The germline gives CDR1 SGDLS, CDR2 YYNGEE. The CDR3 sequence is CASSVDGWGSTEAFF. The CDR3 DNA reads TGTGCCAGCAGCGTAGACGGCTGGGGCAGCACTGAAGCTTTCTTT.

V usage is TRBV18 and J usage is TRBJ2-2; TRBD1 is a possible D gene (6 bases). V lost 3 bases, J lost 1 base, and 12 bases lay in between. Germline CDR1 KGHSH, CDR2 LQKENI. The CDR3 consists of 16 residues. CDR3 loop: CASSPWRTENTGELFF. In DNA, the CDR3 is TGTGCCAGCTCACCTTGGCGGACAGAGAACACCGGGGAGCTGTTTTTT.

This clone was observed once. This chain uses TRBV10-3 with TRBJ2-2, with 11 bases lining up with TRBD2. The V and J ends lost 3 bases and 5 bases, in that order; junction bases with no gene match: 5. This CDR3 is built from 16 residues. CDR1 ENHRY and CDR2 SYGVKD come from the germline V gene. The CDR3 nucleotides are TGTGCCATCAGTGAAACCAGACTAGCGGGAACCGGGGAGCTGTTTTTT. Translation gives CAISETRLAGTGELFF.

V and J are TRBV29-1 and TRBJ1-1; D remains unclear. The CDR3 consists of 12 residues. Germline V lookup: CDR1 SQVTM, CDR2 ANQGSEA. The V and J ends lost 4 bases and 1 base respectively, with 7 bases between them. CDR3 DNA: TGCAGCGTTGTCCCAGGGAACACTGAAGCTTTCTTT. As protein: CSVVPGNTEAFF. Complete variable domain (other parts from reference TRBV29-1 and TRBJ1-1): SAVISQKPSRDICQRGTSLTIQCQVDSQVTMMFWYRQQPGQSLTLIATANQGSEATYESGFVIDKFPISRPNLTFSTLTVSNMSPEDSSIYLCSVVPGNTEAFFGQGTRLTVV.

The chain has TRBV6-1 and TRBJ2-5, with 9 bases lining up with TRBD1. Germline CDR1 MNHNS, CDR2 SASEGT. The ends lost 8 bases at V and 5 bases at J; junction bases unmatched: 6. The CDR3 is made up of 13 amino acids. CDR3 bases: TGTGCCAGCTGTCGACAGGGGGTGGAGACCCAGTACTTC. Translation gives CASCRQGVETQYF.

This clone has only a few counts. J is TRBJ2-7 and V is TRBV27; D may be TRBD1 (6 bases). From germline, CDR1 is MNHEY and CDR2 SMNVEV (reference sequence). This CDR3 is built from 14 residues. Trimming left V 8 bases short and J 4 bases short, with 18 bases between. The CDR3 reads CASGNYRVGYEQYF. The DNA of the CDR3 is TGTGCCAGCGGTAATTACAGGGTGGGGTACGAGCAGTACTTC.

Worth noting for this clone: The same CDR3 also results from other DNA sequences found in this sample. The chain carries TRBV19 and TRBJ2-3; TRBD1 matches at 8 bases. Germline V lookup: CDR1 LNHDA, CDR2 SQIVND (reference sequence). V shed 3 bases and J 3 bases; nucleotides not matched to a gene: 5. The CDR3 consists of 15 residues. The CDR3 is CASSIGTGATDTQYF. The CDR3, as DNA: TGTGCCAGTAGTATTGGGACAGGTGCTACAGATACGCAGTATTTT.

The chain uses TRBV9 and TRBJ2-1; 7 bases map to TRBD2. The CDR3 covers 15 residues. Unmatched junction bases numbered 3, after V lost 1 base and J lost 2 bases. Germline-derived CDR1 and CDR2 are SGDLS and YYNGEE. The CDR3: CASSVLAETYNEQFF. In DNA, the CDR3 is TGTGCCAGCAGCGTACTAGCGGAAACCTACAATGAGCAGTTCTTC.

The chain uses TRBV5-1 and TRBJ2-7; D uncertain. V was pared by 9 bases and J by 2 bases, with 12 bases between. This CDR3 spans 12 amino acids. The germline V gene encodes CDR1 SGHRS and CDR2 YFSETQ. The DNA of the CDR3 is TGCGCCACCCCTAGGAAGACCTACGAGCAGTACTTC. Translation gives CATPRKTYEQYF. Looking up the rest from reference TRBV5-1 and TRBJ2-7 gives the full variable domain: KAGVTQTPRYLIKTRGQQVTLSCSPISGHRSVSWYQQTPGQGLQFLFEYFSETQRNKGNFPGRFSGRQFSNSRSEMNVSTLELGDSALYLCATPRKTYEQYFGPGTRLTVT.

The V gene is TRBV19, the J gene TRBJ1-4; 9 nucleotides line up with TRBD1. The CDR3 runs 17 residues. Germline V gene lookup returns CDR1 LNHDA and CDR2 SQIVND (reference sequence). The V segment lost 7 bases and the J segment 10 bases; nucleotides outside the gene matches: 19. Here the CDR3 DNA reads TGTGCCAGTATGGGACAGGGTAGTCACTTATCAGTACGAAAACTGTTTTTT. The encoded protein is CASMGQGSHLSVRKLFF.

The V call is TRBV27, the J call TRBJ1-1; D unclear. Trimming shortened V by 2 bases and J by 1 base, and 8 bases separated the two germline ends. The CDR3 spans 14 residues. Germline CDR1 reads MNHEY; CDR2 reads SMNVEV (reference sequence). CDR3 DNA sequence: TGTGCCAGCAGTTTAATGCGGGAGAACACTGAAGCTTTCTTT. It translates to CASSLMRENTEAFF.

The rearrangement uses TRBV5-1 and TRBJ2-1; D gene uncertain. The CDR3 runs 12 residues. Germline loops: CDR1 SGHRS, CDR2 YFSETQ. Trimming pared 2 bases from V and 9 bases from J, leaving 9 bases between. The CDR3 is CASSFDLAEQFF. The CDR3 coding sequence is TGCGCCAGCAGCTTTGATTTGGCTGAGCAGTTCTTC.

The J gene is TRBJ2-2, the V gene TRBV5-1; D is uncertain. The CDR3 has 14 residues. V lost 6 bases to trimming and J lost 5 bases, with 14 bases between them. From germline, CDR1 is SGHRS and CDR2 YFSETQ. Here the CDR3 DNA reads TGCGCCAGCAAAACTGGGGATTGGACCGGGGAGCTGTTTTTT. This translates into CASKTGDWTGELFF.

The chain recombines TRBV19 with TRBJ1-5; 7 nucleotides match TRBD1. J lost 4 bases, V lost 6 bases, and 12 bases had no gene match. Germline loops: CDR1 LNHDA, CDR2 SQIVND (reference sequence). The CDR3 has 16 amino acids. The CDR3 region has the DNA TGTGCCAGTAGCGTGCTCAGGGGACAGCAGAATCAGCCCCAGCATTTT. Its protein is CASSVLRGQQNQPQHF.

The rearrangement uses TRBV7-6 and TRBJ2-2; D may correspond to TRBD1 or TRBD2 (5 bases each). The CDR3 runs to 15 residues. CDR1 SGHVS and CDR2 FNYEAQ come from the germline V gene. The V end was cut by 4 bases, the J end by 1 base, with 10 bases between. This CDR3 reads CASSSGTVNTGELFF. The CDR3 bases are TGTGCCAGCAGCTCCGGGACGGTGAACACCGGGGAGCTGTTTTTT. The variable domain in full, with the rest retrieved from reference TRBV7-6 and TRBJ2-2, is GAGVSQSPRYKVTKRGQDVALRCDPISGHVSLYWYRQALGQGPEFLTYFNYEAQQDKSGLPNDRFSAERPEGSISTLTIQRTEQRDSAMYRCASSSGTVNTGELFFGEGSRLTVL.

This clone was detected a few times. The rearrangement links TRBV5-1 to TRBJ2-1; perhaps TRBD2 as D (5 bases). The CDR3 runs to 14 residues. CDR1 is SGHRS, CDR2 YFSETQ, per germline. V gave up 3 bases and J gave up 4 bases, with 11 bases separating them. CDR3 amino acids: CASSSAEAYNEQFF. CDR3 bases: TGCGCCAGCAGCTCAGCGGAGGCATACAATGAGCAGTTCTTC.

The rearrangement uses TRBV7-9 and TRBJ2-7; TRBD1 matches 7 bases. CDR1 and CDR2 from the germline V gene are SEHNR and FQNEAQ (reference sequence). V shed 5 bases, J shed 1 base, and the junction held 11 bases outside the gene matches. CDR3 size: 16 residues. CDR3 residues: CASSGSGQDFSYEQYF. CDR3 bases: TGTGCCAGCAGCGGCTCTGGACAGGATTTTTCCTACGAGCAGTACTTC.

The chain joins TRBV30 to TRBJ2-1, with TRBD2 matching 7 bases. Per germline, CDR1 GTSNPN and CDR2 SVGIG (reference sequence). J was trimmed by 2 bases and V by 4 bases; bases with no gene match: 2. The CDR3 totals 13 residues. CDR3 DNA sequence: TGTGCCTGGACTGGGGGGGCCTACAATGAGCAGTTCTTC. Protein: CAWTGGAYNEQFF.

CDR3: CASSDLAGGLFF. In DNA form, the CDR3 reads TGTGCCAGCAGTGACCTGGCCGGGGGACTGTTTTTT. This chain links TRBV6-1 with TRBJ1-4; D possibly corresponds to TRBD1 (5 bases). CDR1 is MNHNS and CDR2 is SASEGT in the germline V gene. Trimming removed 3 bases at V and 13 bases at J, with 12 bases between. This CDR3 spans 12 amino acids.

The V and J genes are TRBV7-3 and TRBJ2-7; TRBD2 matches at 10 bases. Trimming cost V 5 bases and J 5 bases; bases outside gene matches: 3. The CDR3 has 13 residues. Germline V lookup: CDR1 SGHTA, CDR2 FQGTGA. CDR3 loop: CASSLGLANEQYF. The CDR3 DNA reads as TGTGCCAGCAGCCTGGGACTAGCGAACGAGCAGTACTTC.

The CDR3 is CASSFHLWGETFF. The CDR3 nucleotides are TGTGCCAGCAGTTTTCACCTTTGGGGGGAGACTTTCTTT. The chain joins TRBV28 to TRBJ1-1, with D possibly TRBD1 on 5 matching bases. The CDR3 totals 13 residues. CDR1 and CDR2 (germline): MDHEN, SYDVKM. Deletions cut 3 bases from V and 12 bases from J, with 17 bases between.

This chain uses TRBV28 with TRBJ2-2, with D possibly being TRBD1 or TRBD2 (5 bases each). Germline CDR1 is MDHEN and CDR2 is SYDVKM. The CDR3 is 14 residues long. V dropped 6 bases and J dropped 4 bases, with 12 bases sitting between them. The CDR3 DNA reads as TGTGCCAGCAGCCGTCGTGGGGGCACCGGGGAGCTGTTTTTT. Its protein is CASSRRGGTGELFF. Variable domain in full (rest from reference TRBV28 and TRBJ2-2): DVKVTQSSRYLVKRTGEKVFLECVQDMDHENMFWYRQDPGLGLRLIYFSYDVKMKEKGDIPEGYSVSREKKERFSLILESASTNQTSMYLCASSRRGGTGELFFGEGSRLTVL.

This clone was recorded a few times. The CDR3: CASSSRDRGRNTEAFF. As DNA, the CDR3 is TGCGCCAGCAGCTCGAGGGACAGGGGGCGGAACACTGAAGCTTTCTTT. The chain couples TRBV5-1 to TRBJ1-1; 12 positions match TRBD1. The ends lost 3 bases at V and 1 base at J; junction bases unmatched: 4. Germline CDR1 reads SGHRS; CDR2 reads YFSETQ. This CDR3 contains 16 residues.

The count of this clone is one. CDR3 residues: CASSQATDTQYF. In nucleotides, the CDR3 is TGTGCCAGCAGCCAAGCTACAGATACGCAGTATTTT. The V call is TRBV14, the J call TRBJ2-3; no reliable D call. The CDR3 covers 12 residues. V lost 1 base, J lost 3 bases, and 2 bases lay in between. From germline, CDR1 is SGHDN and CDR2 FVKESK.

This chain connects TRBV5-4 to TRBJ2-5, with D unclear. In germline, CDR1 is SGHNT, CDR2 YYREEE (reference sequence). The CDR3 spans 12 residues. The V and J ends lost 1 base and 9 bases respectively, with 10 bases between them. The CDR3 sequence: CASSLFHSAQYF. The CDR3 DNA reads TGTGCCAGCAGCTTGTTCCATTCAGCCCAGTACTTC.

This chain connects TRBV11-2 to TRBJ2-3, with D possibly TRBD2 on 7 matching bases. Germline values: CDR1 SGHAT, CDR2 FQNNGV. CDR3 length: 17 residues. V dropped 2 bases and J dropped 4 bases, with 19 bases sitting between them. CDR3 nucleotides: TGTGCCAGCAGCTTACCGGCTGGGGGCGGGAGCTCAGATACGCAGTATTTT. As protein: CASSLPAGGGSSDTQYF. Drawing the rest from reference TRBV11-2 and TRBJ2-3, the complete variable domain is EAGVAQSPRYKIIEKRQSVAFWCNPISGHATLYWYQQILGQGPKLLIQFQNNGVVDDSQLPKDRFSAERLKGVDSTLKIQPAKLEDSAVYLCASSLPAGGGSSDTQYFGPGTRLTVL.

The table lists this clone with a few counts. This chain joins TRBV29-1 and TRBJ1-2; D is undetermined. This CDR3 region has 12 residues. CDR1 and CDR2 from the germline V gene are SQVTM and ANQGSEA. V lost 6 bases and J 3 bases, leaving 11 bases between the germline ends. The CDR3 DNA follows: TGCAGCGTCAATGACGCTCACTATGGCTACACCTTC. Translated, it gives CSVNDAHYGYTF. Drawing the rest from reference TRBV29-1 and TRBJ1-2, the complete variable domain is SAVISQKPSRDICQRGTSLTIQCQVDSQVTMMFWYRQQPGQSLTLIATANQGSEATYESGFVIDKFPISRPNLTFSTLTVSNMSPEDSSIYLCSVNDAHYGYTFGSGTRLTVV.

V is TRBV7-6 and J is TRBJ2-1; 9 nucleotides line up with TRBD2. V gave up 1 base and J gave up 0 bases; unmatched junction bases: 13. Germline loops: CDR1 SGHVS, CDR2 FNYEAQ. The CDR3 is 20 amino acids. This CDR3 is CASSLVYRLADSSSYNEQFF. Written as DNA, the CDR3 is TGTGCCAGCAGCTTAGTTTACAGACTAGCGGATTCCAGCTCCTACAATGAGCAGTTCTTC.

V is TRBV28 and J is TRBJ2-7, with TRBD1 matching 9 bases. Germline values: CDR1 MDHEN, CDR2 SYDVKM. This CDR3 is 14 amino acids long. The V and J ends lost 6 bases and 6 bases, in that order; junction bases with no gene match: 9. The CDR3 nucleotides are TGTGCCAGCAGCCGGGGACAGGGCCTGGGCGAGCAGTACTTC. Residues: CASSRGQGLGEQYF.

This rearrangement joins TRBV4-1 to TRBJ2-2, with TRBD1 matching 7 bases. The ends lost 2 bases at V and 1 base at J; junction bases unmatched: 7. From germline, CDR1 is MGHRA and CDR2 YSYEKL. The CDR3 covers 17 residues. This CDR3 reads CASSQRSTGVNTGELFF. CDR3 DNA: TGCGCCAGCAGCCAAAGGTCCACAGGGGTGAACACCGGGGAGCTGTTTTTT.

This clone appeared a few times. This chain joins TRBV19 and TRBJ1-4, with D uncertain. Germline assignment: CDR1 LNHDA and CDR2 SQIVND (reference sequence). The CDR3 consists of 15 residues. V dropped 1 base and J dropped 8 bases, with 14 bases sitting between them. This CDR3 is CASSIGGRIGEKLFF. The CDR3 DNA follows: TGTGCCAGTAGTATAGGTGGACGGATAGGAGAAAAACTGTTTTTT.

The chain uses TRBV5-8 and TRBJ2-7; 8 positions agree with TRBD1. The CDR3 extends over 14 amino acids. Germline values: CDR1 SGHTS, CDR2 YDEGEE. J was trimmed by 3 bases and V by 1 base; bases with no gene match: 3. The CDR3 bases are TGTGCCAGCAGCTTGCGACAGGGGAACTACGAGCAGTACTTC. Amino acid sequence: CASSLRQGNYEQYF. Full variable domain (missing parts from reference TRBV5-8 and TRBJ2-7): EAGVTQSPTHLIKTRGQQATLRCSPISGHTSVYWYQQALGLGLQFLLWYDEGEERNRGNFPPRFSGRQFPNYSSELNVNALELEDSALYLCASSLRQGNYEQYFGPGTRLTVT.